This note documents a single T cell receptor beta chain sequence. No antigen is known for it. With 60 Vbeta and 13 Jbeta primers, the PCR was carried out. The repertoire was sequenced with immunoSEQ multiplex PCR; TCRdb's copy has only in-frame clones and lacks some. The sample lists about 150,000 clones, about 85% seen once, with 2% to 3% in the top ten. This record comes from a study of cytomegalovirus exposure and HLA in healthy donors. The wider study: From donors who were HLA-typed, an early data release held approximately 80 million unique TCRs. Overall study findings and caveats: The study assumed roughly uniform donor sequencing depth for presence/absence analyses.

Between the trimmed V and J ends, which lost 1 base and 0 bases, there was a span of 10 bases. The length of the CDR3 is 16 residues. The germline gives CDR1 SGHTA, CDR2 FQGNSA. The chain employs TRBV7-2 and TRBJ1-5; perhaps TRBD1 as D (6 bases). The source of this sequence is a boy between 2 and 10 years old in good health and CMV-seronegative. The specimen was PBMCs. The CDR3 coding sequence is TGTGCCAGCAGCTTAGTCGCAGGGGTTAGCAATCAGCCCCAGCATTTT. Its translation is CASSLVAGVSNQPQHF.